Following are 8 T cell receptor beta chains from one sample sequenced in a study of identical twins. TCRdb recomputed calls from the 5' RACE reads with MiXCR, one row per CDR3 protein. The sample lists roughly 220,000 distinct CDR3 sequences; 5% to 7% were seen once. These data also featured in a second study, about T cells expressing NK-cell markers.

Input material: CD8+ T cells sorted from blood. The receptors here all came from a woman between 18 and 29 years old in good health.

This clonotype occurred a few times. The chain carries TRBV9 and TRBJ2-1; D tentatively reads TRBD1 or TRBD2 (6 bases each). Germline V gene lookup returns CDR1 SGDLS and CDR2 YYNGEE. This CDR3 has 13 residues. The V end was cut by 1 base, the J end by 10 bases, with 12 bases between. CDR3 loop: CASSVTGAVEQFF. For the CDR3, the DNA is TGTGCCAGCAGCGTAACGGGGGCCGTGGAGCAGTTCTTC.

Concerning this clonotype itself: The junction and the germline gene differ at one end; a read error may be behind it. J is TRBJ2-7 and V is TRBV7-9; no clear D gene. The germline V gene has CDR1 SEHNR and CDR2 FQNEAQ (reference sequence). CDR3 length: 13 amino acids. The CDR3 spells CASSLEINYELYF. The CDR3 DNA reads as TGTGCCAGCAGCTTAGAAATAAACTACGAGCTGTACTTC.

This clonotype came up a few times. The chain joins TRBV7-2 to TRBJ2-3; D is perhaps TRBD2 (6 bases). V lost 3 bases, J lost 2 bases, and 12 bases lay in between. The CDR3 covers 15 residues. Germline V gene lookup returns CDR1 SGHTA and CDR2 FQGNSA. The CDR3 DNA reads as TGTGCCAGCAGCTTGTGGGACTCAGACACAGATACGCAGTATTTT. Amino acid sequence: CASSLWDSDTDTQYF. The whole variable domain, filled in from reference TRBV7-2 and TRBJ2-3, reads GAGVSQSPSNKVTEKGKDVELRCDPISGHTALYWYRQSLGQGLEFLIYFQGNSAPDKSGLPSDRFSAERTGGSVSTLTIQRTQQEDSAVYLCASSLWDSDTDTQYFGPGTRLTVL.

The rearrangement uses TRBV9 and TRBJ2-1, with 10 bases identical to TRBD2. The CDR3 is 15 residues long. With 4 bases clipped from V and 8 bases from J, the junction kept 9 bases outside the gene matches. CDR1 SGDLS and CDR2 YYNGEE come from the germline V gene. The CDR3 loop reads CASSPSASGSHEQFF. The CDR3, as DNA: TGTGCCAGCAGCCCCTCGGCTAGCGGGAGTCATGAGCAGTTCTTC.

This clonotype was seen at least ten times. This chain connects TRBV5-1 to TRBJ2-1, with D perhaps TRBD1 or TRBD2 (5 bases each). Trimming removed 4 bases at V and 8 bases at J, with 13 bases between. Germline V gives CDR1 SGHRS, CDR2 YFSETQ. The CDR3 loop spans 13 amino acids. The CDR3 DNA reads as TGCGCCAGCAGCATGAGGGGATGGGATGAGCAGTTCTTC. Residues: CASSMRGWDEQFF.

The chain joins TRBV12-3 or TRBV12-4 to TRBJ2-1, with D possibly being TRBD2 (6 bases). This CDR3 is 22 amino acids long. The ends were cut back, 1 base at V and 0 bases at J, with 28 bases in the middle. The CDR3 DNA reads TGTGCCAGCAGTTTAGTCGTTTTCCGGGACTCGAAACAACAGAGCTCCTACAATGAGCAGTTCTTC. Its protein product is CASSLVVFRDSKQQSSYNEQFF.

The V call is TRBV27, the J call TRBJ2-3; 9 positions agree with TRBD2. Unmatched junction bases numbered 5, after V lost 6 bases and J lost 4 bases. The CDR3 extends over 14 amino acids. Germline V gene lookup returns CDR1 MNHEY and CDR2 SMNVEV (reference sequence). This chain's CDR3 is CASRVAGAPDTQYF. CDR3 in DNA: TGTGCCAGCAGGGTAGCGGGAGCCCCAGATACGCAGTATTTT.

The chain joins TRBV15 to TRBJ1-4, with D unresolved. Trimming pared 5 bases from V and 6 bases from J, leaving 13 bases between. This CDR3 has 14 amino acids. The V gene's germline CDR1 is LNHNV and CDR2 YYDKDF (reference sequence). The CDR3 sequence: CATSAGSGYEKLFF. The CDR3 DNA reads as TGTGCCACCAGCGCTGGATCCGGCTATGAAAAACTGTTTTTT.